A single TCR beta chain is shown here with its context. Antigen: not known. A clone one base away is much larger, so this may be a read error. This entry is derived from a study of human T cells and chemical hapten exposure. Study conclusions and caveats: Sensitizing with DPC caused no change in TCRs above 1 in 1000 frequency.

Germline CDR1 and CDR2: SGHTA and FQGNSA. The CDR3 consists of 15 residues. Stated time point: patch test 3, about 24 weeks after DPC sensitization. The treatment: therapeutic diphenylcyclopropenone sensitization with weekly scalp DPC. Researchers sampled blood before each patch test went on. MiXCR, run by TCRdb on the RACE reads, gives a single entry per CDR3 protein. The table has roughly 100,000 distinct CDR3 sequences, less than 35% seen once. This material consisted of whole blood, taken in connection with sensitization to the hapten diphenylcyclopropenone (DPC). The genes are TRBV7-2 and TRBJ2-1; 8 bases align to TRBD2. This TCR was recovered from a man in his forties or fifties with alopecia areata. Some clones in this sample may be carry-over from other donors' samples. CDR3 sequence (DNA): TGTGCCACCAGCTTTCCGGGACTAGTCAGGAATGAGCAGTTCTTC. Encoded protein: CATSFPGLVRNEQFF.